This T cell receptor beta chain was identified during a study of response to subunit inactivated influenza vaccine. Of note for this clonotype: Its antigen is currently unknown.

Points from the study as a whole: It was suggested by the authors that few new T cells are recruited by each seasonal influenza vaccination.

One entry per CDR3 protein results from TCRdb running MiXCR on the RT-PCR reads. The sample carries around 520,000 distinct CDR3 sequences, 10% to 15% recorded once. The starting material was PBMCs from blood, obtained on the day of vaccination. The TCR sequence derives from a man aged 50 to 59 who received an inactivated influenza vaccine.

The CDR3 loop is CASSPLAAGLSTEQFF. CDR3 sequence (DNA): TGTGCCAGCAGTCCGTTAGCAGCGGGGTTGTCTACTGAGCAGTTCTTC. The chain couples TRBV6-2 or TRBV6-3 to TRBJ2-1; 7 bases match TRBD2. Unmatched junction bases numbered 16, after V lost 5 bases and J lost 9 bases. Germline V gives CDR1 MNHEY, CDR2 SVGEGT. The CDR3 consists of 16 residues.